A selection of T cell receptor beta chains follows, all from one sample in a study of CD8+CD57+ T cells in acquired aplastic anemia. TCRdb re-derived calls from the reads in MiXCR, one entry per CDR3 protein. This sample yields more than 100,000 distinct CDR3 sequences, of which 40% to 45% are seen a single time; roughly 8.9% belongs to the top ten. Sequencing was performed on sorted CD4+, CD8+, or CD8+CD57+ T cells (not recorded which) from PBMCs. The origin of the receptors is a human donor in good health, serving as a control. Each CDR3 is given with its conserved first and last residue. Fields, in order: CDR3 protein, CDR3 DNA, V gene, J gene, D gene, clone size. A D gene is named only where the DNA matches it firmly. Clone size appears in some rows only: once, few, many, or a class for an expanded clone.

CASDNLVGQGRRNTIYF	TGTGCCAGCGATAACCTGGTGGGACAGGGGCGTCGAAACACCATATATTTT	TRBV2	TRBJ1-3	TRBD1	many
CASSEGPGAYNEQFF	TGTGCCAGCAGTGAAGGCCCCGGTGCCTACAATGAGCAGTTCTTC	TRBV6-1	TRBJ2-1	NA	many
CSASLSGNIQYF	TGCAGTGCTAGCCTTAGCGGAAACATTCAGTACTTC	TRBV20-1	TRBJ2-4	NA	many
CATSESPTGNTQYF	TGTGCCACCAGTGAATCCCCGACAGGGAATACGCAGTATTTT	TRBV24-1	TRBJ2-3	TRBD1	NA
CSAQGGGYLYEQYF	TGCAGTGCTCAAGGGGGGGGCTATCTCTACGAGCAGTACTTC	TRBV20-1	TRBJ2-7	NA	many
CATRPGTATYEQYF	TGTGCCACCAGACCCGGGACCGCGACCTACGAGCAGTACTTC	TRBV24-1	TRBJ2-7	NA	NA
CSARKVQGRSRPEAFF	TGCAGTGCTAGAAAGGTCCAGGGTAGGTCCCGACCTGAAGCTTTCTTT	TRBV20-1	TRBJ1-1	NA	many
CASSRLGGQGESYEQYF	TGCGCCAGCAGCCGCCTGGGTGGACAGGGGGAGAGCTACGAGCAGTACTTC	TRBV5-1	TRBJ2-7	TRBD1	many
CASSPFDRGLGEQYF	TGTGCCAGCAGTCCGTTCGACAGGGGGTTGGGGGAGCAGTACTTC	TRBV25-1	TRBJ2-7	TRBD1	NA
CASSRQGPYEQYF	TGTGCCAGCAGCCGACAGGGACCGTACGAGCAGTACTTC	TRBV7-9	TRBJ2-7	TRBD1	medium-sized
CASSLSAAGLVYMNTEAFF	TGTGCCAGCAGCTTATCGGCGGCAGGGTTGGTGTACATGAACACTGAAGCTTTCTTT	TRBV7-2	TRBJ1-1	NA	NA
CASLTQTGGLNEQFF	TGTGCCAGCCTAACTCAGACAGGTGGCCTCAATGAGCAGTTCTTC	TRBV25-1	TRBJ2-1	NA	NA
CSASLSNQHQPQHF	TGCAGTGCTAGTTTGTCCAACCAGCATCAGCCCCAGCATTTT	TRBV20-1	TRBJ1-5	NA	many
CSAREQGDTIYF	TGCAGTGCTAGAGAACAAGGGGACACCATATATTTT	TRBV20-1	TRBJ1-3	NA	few
CSVPSRGNQPQHF	TGCAGTGTCCCGAGCCGAGGCAATCAGCCCCAGCATTTT	TRBV20-1	TRBJ1-5	NA	NA
CASSSPFSGNTF	TGTGCCAGCAGCTCTCCCTTCTCTGGAAACACCTTC	TRBV11-3	TRBJ1-2	NA	NA
CTTLGGRYNGQFF	TGTACCACCCTGGGGGGCAGATACAATGGGCAGTTCTTC	TRBV24-1	TRBJ2-1	NA	NA
CASSANTGPFQYF	TGTGCCAGCAGCGCCAATACGGGGCCCTTCCAGTACTTC	TRBV7-9	TRBJ2-5	NA	many
CASRTQGATNEKLFF	TGCGCCAGCAGGACACAGGGTGCAACTAATGAAAAACTGTTTTTT	TRBV5-1	TRBJ1-4	NA	many
CASSLEGRSQPQHF	TGTGCCAGCAGTTTGGAAGGCAGAAGTCAGCCCCAGCATTTT	TRBV12-3/TRBV12-4	TRBJ1-5	NA	NA
CSAPLVDEQFF	TGCAGTGCTCCGTTAGTGGATGAGCAGTTCTTC	TRBV20-1	TRBJ2-1	NA	many
CASTRVYEKLFF	TGTGCCAGCACCAGAGTATATGAAAAACTGTTTTTT	TRBV28	TRBJ1-4	NA	few
CASSRDRRGVNYGYTF	TGTGCCAGCAGCCGGGACAGGCGAGGCGTCAACTATGGCTACACCTTC	TRBV6-1	TRBJ1-2	TRBD1	many
CASRRGLTYEQYF	TGTGCCAGCAGACGGGGACTCACCTACGAGCAGTACTTC	TRBV6-5	TRBJ2-7	NA	many
CAISPTGVAGGPQEQFF	TGTGCCATCAGCCCAACCGGGGTAGCGGGGGGGCCCCAGGAGCAGTTCTTC	TRBV10-3	TRBJ2-1	TRBD2	many
CATSGPQGVLDTGELFF	TGTGCCACCAGTGGGCCGCAGGGGGTACTCGACACCGGGGAGCTGTTTTTT	TRBV24-1	TRBJ2-2	TRBD1	many
CASSPPVTTQETQYF	TGTGCCAGCTCACCACCAGTAACCACTCAAGAGACCCAGTACTTC	TRBV18	TRBJ2-5	NA	few
CASSQEESLRNSPLHF	TGTGCCAGCAGCCAAGAGGAATCACTCCGGAATTCACCCCTCCACTTT	TRBV3-1	TRBJ1-6	NA	many
CASSLPDGGYTF	TGTGCCAGCAGCCTTCCGGACGGTGGCTACACCTTC	TRBV7-9	TRBJ1-2	NA	NA
CASSERGGLNEQFF	TGTGCCAGCAGTGAGCGGGGGGGCCTAAATGAGCAGTTCTTC	TRBV6-4	TRBJ2-1	TRBD2	many
CSVDSAVYGYTF	TGCAGCGTTGATTCGGCTGTCTATGGCTACACCTTC	TRBV29-1	TRBJ1-2	NA	medium-sized
CASSQAGGLLNTEAFF	TGTGCCAGCAGCCAAGCTGGAGGGCTCTTGAACACTGAAGCTTTCTTT	TRBV14	TRBJ1-1	NA	NA
CASSASGRGDTQHF	TGTGCCAGCAGCGCGTCCGGGAGGGGAGATACGCAGCATTTT	TRBV6-1	TRBJ1-5	NA	NA
CASTETGRDGYTF	TGTGCCAGCACCGAAACAGGGAGGGATGGCTACACCTTC	TRBV2	TRBJ1-2	NA	many
CSVLGTGVTTEAFF	TGCAGCGTTCTGGGGACCGGGGTGACCACTGAAGCTTTCTTT	TRBV29-1	TRBJ1-1	NA	NA
CAISERGGTGELFF	TGTGCCATCAGTGAGCGAGGGGGCACCGGGGAGCTGTTTTTT	TRBV10-3	TRBJ2-2	NA	many
CASSPSGNPNTGELFF	TGTGCCAGCAGCCCCAGCGGGAACCCGAACACCGGGGAGCTGTTTTTT	TRBV9	TRBJ2-2	TRBD2	many
CASTPDRATGSPLHF	TGTGCCAGCACCCCGGACAGGGCCACGGGGTCACCCCTCCACTTT	TRBV7-9	TRBJ1-6	TRBD1	NA
CASVLAGYYEQYF	TGTGCCAGCGTCCTAGCGGGGTACTACGAGCAGTACTTC	TRBV2	TRBJ2-7	TRBD2	NA
CASSVAGQGSHGYTF	TGTGCCAGTAGTGTAGCGGGACAGGGTTCGCATGGCTACACCTTC	TRBV19	TRBJ1-2	TRBD1	many
CASSRGVTGSTLYF	TGTGCCAGTAGTCGAGGGGTGACAGGAAGCACCTTGTATTTT	TRBV19	TRBJ1-3	NA	NA
CASSQVDMNTEAFF	TGTGCCAGCAGTCAGGTCGACATGAACACTGAAGCTTTCTTT	TRBV6-1	TRBJ1-1	NA	NA
CASSVTATWNSPLHF	TGTGCCAGCAGTGTTACGGCAACGTGGAATTCACCCCTCCACTTT	TRBV25-1	TRBJ1-6	NA	NA
CSVGGAVQNTEAFF	TGCAGCGTTGGTGGGGCAGTACAGAACACTGAAGCTTTCTTT	TRBV29-1	TRBJ1-1	NA	many
CSVETSGGVYNEQFF	TGCAGCGTTGAGACTAGCGGGGGGGTATACAATGAGCAGTTCTTC	TRBV29-1	TRBJ2-1	TRBD2	many
CASSQVGHREERNEQYF	TGCGCCAGCAGCCAAGTCGGACACAGGGAAGAACGGAACGAGCAGTACTTC	TRBV4-1	TRBJ2-7	NA	few
CASSPGQGAGYEQYF	TGTGCCAGCAGCCCCGGGCAAGGAGCGGGCTACGAGCAGTACTTC	TRBV7-2	TRBJ2-7	NA	NA
CASSWKGQGDQPQHF	TGTGCCAGCAGCTGGAAGGGACAGGGAGATCAGCCCCAGCATTTT	TRBV7-2	TRBJ1-5	TRBD1	NA
CASSWTGDQETPYF	TGTGCCAGCAGCTGGACAGGGGACCAAGAGACCCCGTACTTC	TRBV2	TRBJ2-5	TRBD1	NA
CASSSPAGTLNEQYF	TGCGCCAGCAGCTCCCCGGCGGGGACCCTCAACGAGCAGTACTTC	TRBV5-1	TRBJ2-7	NA	many
CAWGRDYGYTF	TGTGCCTGGGGGCGGGACTATGGCTACACCTTC	TRBV30	TRBJ1-2	NA	NA
CASSLVGKGSYEQYF	TGTGCCAGCAGCTTAGTCGGGAAAGGCTCCTACGAGCAGTACTTC	TRBV7-2	TRBJ2-7	NA	many